These 32 T cell receptor beta chains share one sample of origin, sequenced in a study of Graves' ophthalmopathy and Graves' hyperthyroidism. From RNA, the CDR3 regions of TCR beta chains were amplified and sequenced. The library came from an HTBI-primed first-round RT-PCR and a second-round multiplex PCR. TCRdb analysed the multiplex PCR reads with MiXCR anew, one entry per CDR3 protein. Among some 750,000 distinct CDR3 sequences, 35% to 50% were seen once, and the ten largest hold 44%. Sequenced: peripheral blood. The receptors were gathered from an adult man with Graves' ophthalmopathy.

This rearrangement joins TRBV7-6 to TRBJ2-2, with TRBD2 matching 10 bases. The V and J ends lost 1 base and 5 bases, in that order; junction bases with no gene match: 1. This CDR3 is built from 15 residues. The germline CDR1 and CDR2 sequences are SGHVS and FNYEAQ. CDR3 residues: CASSLGGLATGELFF. The CDR3 DNA reads as TGTGCCAGCAGCTTAGGGGGACTAGCGACCGGGGAGCTGTTTTTT.

Concerning this clonotype itself: One end of the junction does not line up with germline, which may come from a read error. The chain couples TRBV24-1 to TRBJ1-5; D uncertain. The CDR3 runs 16 residues. The germline gives CDR1 KGHDR, CDR2 SFDVKD. The chain's CDR3 is CASSLQFSQSNQPQHF. As DNA, the CDR3 is TGTGCCAGCAGTCTCCAGTTCAGTCAGAGCAATCAGCCCCAGCATTTT.

The chain has TRBV15 and TRBJ1-2; 7 bases are a match to TRBD1. Trimming cost V 6 bases and J 4 bases; bases outside gene matches: 8. CDR3 size: 14 residues. The germline gives CDR1 LNHNV, CDR2 YYDKDF (reference sequence). As DNA, the CDR3 is TGTGCCACCAGTTTTCCCGGGACAGCCTATGGCTACACCTTC. Translated, it gives CATSFPGTAYGYTF.

Concerning this clonotype: A much larger clone differs by one base, so this may be a read error. The chain has TRBV9 and TRBJ1-3; 7 bases align to TRBD1. The germline V gene has CDR1 SGDLS and CDR2 YYNGEE. The CDR3 has 14 amino acids. Here the CDR3 DNA reads TGTGCCAGCAGCGTAGACAGGGGTGGAAACACCACATATTTT. Encoded protein: CASSVDRGGNTTYF.

This clonotype has only a few counts. The V and J genes are TRBV20-1 and TRBJ2-7, with unresolved D. The CDR3 contains 15 residues. With 0 bases removed from V and 2 bases from J, the gap between germline ends came to 14 bases. Per the germline V gene, CDR1 is DFQATT and CDR2 is SNEGSKA (reference sequence). CDR3 coding DNA: TGCAGTGCTAGAGATCCTCACGGACCGACCTACGAGCAGTACTTC. Protein product: CSARDPHGPTYEQYF.

Notes on this clonotype: This may arise from a read error, as a much more abundant clone is one base away. The J gene is TRBJ2-7, the V gene TRBV7-9, with D unresolved. The CDR3 spans 13 residues. Trimming removed 5 bases at V and 3 bases at J, with 11 bases between. CDR1 is SEHNR and CDR2 is FQNEAQ in the germline V gene (reference sequence). CDR3 DNA sequence: TGTGCCAGCAGCATAGTGGTAAGCTACGAGCAGTACTTC. It codes for CASSIVVSYEQYF.

The chain has TRBV7-9 and TRBJ2-2, with TRBD1 identical over 9 bases. Germline V CDR1 and CDR2: SEHNR, FQNEAQ (reference sequence). Trimming removed 2 bases from V and 6 bases from J; junction bases left unmatched: 7. The length of the CDR3 is 16 residues. DNA for the CDR3: TGTGCCAGCAGCTTAAGTGGGACAGGGTATGCCGGGGAGCTGTTTTTT. Translation gives CASSLSGTGYAGELFF. The full variable domain, in which reference TRBV7-9 and TRBJ2-2 provide the parts outside the CDR3, is DTGVSQNPRHKITKRGQNVTFRCDPISEHNRLYWYRQTLGQGPEFLTYFQNEAQLEKSRLLSDRFSAERPKGSFSTLEIQRTEQGDSAMYLCASSLSGTGYAGELFFGEGSRLTVL.

V gene TRBV12-3 or TRBV12-4 combines with J gene TRBJ2-2, with D perhaps assigned TRBD1 or TRBD2 (5 bases each). Trimming cost V 6 bases and J 3 bases, with 17 bases left between them. CDR3 length equals 16 residues. The CDR3, as DNA: TGTGCCAGCAGGGAGTATGGGGGTCTGGACACCGGGGAGCTGTTTTTT. Translation gives CASREYGGLDTGELFF.

At least ten counts were recorded for this clonotype. The rearrangement links TRBV7-9 to TRBJ1-1; weak D call: TRBD1 (5 bases). Germline V gene sequence: CDR1 SEHNR, CDR2 FQNEAQ (reference sequence). The ends were cut back, 1 base at V and 0 bases at J, with 12 bases in the middle. This CDR3 has 16 residues. The CDR3 nucleotides are TGTGCCAGCAGCTTAGACGCAGGGCCCATGAACACTGAAGCTTTCTTT. This gives the protein CASSLDAGPMNTEAFF.

The V call is TRBV25-1, the J call TRBJ2-2; 7 bases agree with TRBD2. V was clipped by 6 bases and J by 3 bases; unmatched bases: 10. Germline CDR1 and CDR2: MGHDK and SYGVNS. The CDR3 consists of 16 residues. The CDR3 DNA sequence: TGTGCCAGCAGCCCAAGTGGCGGGAGTTACACCGGGGAGCTGTTTTTT. It codes for CASSPSGGSYTGELFF.

As concerns this clonotype: A much larger clone lies a single base off, so this may be a read error. The CDR3 ends on some other residue instead of the conserved phenylalanine or tryptophan, so this is likely a read error. The rearrangement uses TRBV7-3 and TRBJ2-5; unclear D gene. CDR3 length: 13 residues. Trimming shortened V by 3 bases and J by 1 base, and 6 bases separated the two germline ends. Germline V CDR1 and CDR2: SGHTA, FQGTGA. The CDR3 DNA reads as TGTGCCAGCAGCTTCCGAATCCAAGAGACCCAGTACCTC. Translation: CASSFRIQETQYL.

The chain joins TRBV7-2 to TRBJ1-2; a weak D match, TRBD1 (5 bases). The V gene's germline CDR1 is SGHTA and CDR2 FQGNSA. The CDR3 extends over 14 amino acids. Trimming stripped 0 bases from V and 8 bases from J, with 13 bases between. The CDR3 region is CASSLAGGFSGYTF. DNA of the CDR3: TGTGCCAGCAGCTTAGCGGGGGGGTTTAGCGGCTACACCTTC.

This clonotype has a handful of counts. The chain is built from TRBV12-3 or TRBV12-4 and TRBJ1-5; TRBD1 might be the D (6 bases). Trimming took off 4 bases at V and 1 base at J, with 17 bases between the two ends. The length of the CDR3 is 17 residues. Written as DNA, the CDR3 is TGTGCCAGCAGTTCTTTGGCAGGGGTCGCGAGCAATCAGCCCCAGCATTTT. Its protein is CASSSLAGVASNQPQHF.

This clonotype has a count of ten or more. This chain joins TRBV14 and TRBJ1-4, with D hard to call. Per the germline V gene, CDR1 is SGHDN and CDR2 is FVKESK. The germline V and J ends were trimmed by 0 bases and 7 bases, with 9 bases remaining between them. The CDR3 runs to 14 residues. The CDR3 DNA sequence: TGTGCCAGCAGCCAAGACGGGCTAGGTGAAAAACTGTTTTTT. This codes for CASSQDGLGEKLFF. Looking up the rest from reference TRBV14 and TRBJ1-4 gives the full variable domain: EAGVTQFPSHSVIEKGQTVTLRCDPISGHDNLYWYRRVMGKEIKFLLHFVKESKQDESGMPNNRFLAERTGGTYSTLKVQPAELEDSGVYFCASSQDGLGEKLFFGSGTQLSVL.

As to this clonotype: It may be a read error: a sequence one base away is much more abundant. The rearrangement links TRBV29-1 to TRBJ2-7; no firm D call. The germline gives CDR1 SQVTM, CDR2 ANQGSEA. The CDR3 extends over 14 amino acids. The CDR3 is CSVETPDTTYGQYF. CDR3 sequence (DNA): TGCAGCGTTGAAACCCCCGACACAACCTACGGGCAGTACTTC.

This clonotype has at least ten counts. This chain joins TRBV24-1 and TRBJ1-5; D perhaps matches TRBD1 (5 bases). Per the germline V gene, CDR1 is KGHDR and CDR2 is SFDVKD. V was cut by 11 bases and J by 2 bases, with 21 bases left in between. The CDR3 covers 16 residues. The CDR3 nucleotides are TGTGCCAGCAGCCAGGGTGGGGGTTCAGGCAATCAGCCCCAGCATTTT. Its translation is CASSQGGGSGNQPQHF.

To note about this clonotype: At one boundary the junction diverges from the germline segment, which might be a read error. The V gene is TRBV2, the J gene TRBJ1-5; 7 nucleotides line up with TRBD1. Germline V gene lookup returns CDR1 SNHLY and CDR2 FYNNEI. The length of the CDR3 is 10 residues. CDR3 region: CASRGAGQQF. The CDR3 DNA is TGTGCCAGCAGAGGAGCGGGACAGCAATTT. The full variable domain, in which reference TRBV2 and TRBJ1-5 provide the parts outside the CDR3, is EPEVTQTPSHQVTQMGQEVILRCVPISNHLYFYWYRQILGQKVEFLVSFYNNEISEKSEIFDDQFSVERPDGSNFTLKIRSTKLEDSAMYFCASRGAGQQFGDGTRLSIL.

This clonotype was recorded many times. The genes are TRBV29-1 and TRBJ2-5, with D possibly matching TRBD2 (6 bases). The CDR3 covers 12 residues. Germline CDR1 SQVTM, CDR2 ANQGSEA. The V gene lost 7 bases and the J gene lost 3 bases, with 12 bases spanning the gap. CDR3 in DNA: TGCAGCGCTGGGGGGTACGAAGAGACCCAGTACTTC. Protein product: CSAGGYEETQYF.

The chain uses TRBV5-1 and TRBJ2-2; D possibly corresponds to TRBD1 (5 bases). The CDR3 sequence is 14 residues long. Germline CDR1 and CDR2: SGHRS and YFSETQ. Trimming shortened V by 4 bases and J by 1 base, and 8 bases separated the two germline ends. The CDR3 DNA reads TGCGCCAGCAGCGCAGGACAGAACACCGGGGAGCTGTTTTTT. Its protein is CASSAGQNTGELFF. The full variable domain, its missing parts supplied by reference TRBV5-1 and TRBJ2-2, is KAGVTQTPRYLIKTRGQQVTLSCSPISGHRSVSWYQQTPGQGLQFLFEYFSETQRNKGNFPGRFSGRQFSNSRSEMNVSTLELGDSALYLCASSAGQNTGELFFGEGSRLTVL.

The V and J genes are TRBV6-5 and TRBJ1-5; 8 bases match TRBD1. Per germline, CDR1 MNHEY and CDR2 SVGAGI. Trimming at V came to 6 bases and at J to 3 bases, leaving 7 bases not matched to a gene. This CDR3 region has 15 residues. This CDR3 reads CASSSGTGYNQPQHF. CDR3 sequence (DNA): TGTGCCAGCAGCAGTGGGACAGGATACAATCAGCCCCAGCATTTT.

The V call is TRBV14, the J call TRBJ2-7; 11 bases fit TRBD2. The CDR3 sequence is 15 residues long. Trimming at V came to 11 bases and at J to 7 bases, leaving 16 bases not matched to a gene. Germline values: CDR1 SGHDN, CDR2 FVKESK. CDR3 bases: TGTGCCTGGAGCAGCGTAGCGGGGGGGCCGGGGGAGCAGTACTTC. Amino acids: CAWSSVAGGPGEQYF.

The chain has TRBV6-4 and TRBJ1-5, with unresolved D. Between the trimmed V and J ends, which lost 4 bases and 3 bases, there was a span of 7 bases. The CDR3 sequence is 13 residues long. Germline loops: CDR1 MRHNA, CDR2 SNTAGT. For the CDR3, the DNA is TGTGCCAGCAGTGTCGACAACAATCAGCCCCAGCATTTT. It is translated as CASSVDNNQPQHF.

This sequence joins TRBV25-1 and TRBJ2-2, with D maybe TRBD2 (5 bases). CDR3 length: 13 amino acids. V lost 8 bases and J 1 base, leaving 8 bases between the germline ends. Germline V gives CDR1 MGHDK, CDR2 SYGVNS. The CDR3 spells CASVEENTGELFF. CDR3 coding DNA: TGTGCCAGCGTGGAGGAGAACACCGGGGAGCTGTTTTTT. Based on the CDR3 plus reference TRBV25-1 and TRBJ2-2, the full variable domain is EADIYQTPRYLVIGTGKKITLECSQTMGHDKMYWYQQDPGMELHLIHYSYGVNSTEKGDLSSESTVSRIRTEHFPLTLESARPSHTSQYLCASVEENTGELFFGEGSRLTVL.

The rearrangement uses TRBV6-6 and TRBJ2-5, with TRBD1 matching 7 bases. The trim removed 5 bases at V and 4 bases at J, leaving 7 bases unmatched. This CDR3 comprises 14 residues. Per germline, CDR1 MNHNY and CDR2 SVGAGI (reference sequence). The CDR3 DNA follows: TGTGCCAGCAGTGACCGGGACAGTGTAGAGACCCAGTACTTC. The encoded protein is CASSDRDSVETQYF.

In this sample, this clonotype turned up once. The V and J genes are TRBV19 and TRBJ1-5, with a tentative D call TRBD1 (5 bases). Trimming cost V 5 bases and J 5 bases, with 19 bases left between them. Germline V gene sequence: CDR1 LNHDA, CDR2 SQIVND (reference sequence). This CDR3 contains 16 residues. This CDR3 is CASSPTGKLRDQPQHF. The CDR3 DNA follows: TGTGCCAGTAGTCCTACCGGGAAACTCAGGGATCAGCCCCAGCATTTT.

About this clonotype: A read error may account for a junction end that differs from germline. The chain combines TRBV24-1 with TRBJ1-5; tentatively, D is TRBD1 (5 bases). This CDR3 is built from 14 residues. Germline assignment: CDR1 KGHDR and CDR2 SFDVKD. This chain's CDR3 is CASSYQGGGQPQHF. The CDR3 nucleotides read TGTGCCAGCAGTTACCAGGGAGGCGGTCAGCCCCAGCATTTT.

Details on this clonotype: A junction boundary mismatches the germline segment, possibly from a read error. The V and J genes are TRBV11-2 and TRBJ2-7; either TRBD1 or TRBD2 may fit D (6 bases each). The CDR3 is 14 residues long. The germline CDR1 and CDR2 sequences are SGHAT and FQNNGV. CDR3 in amino acids: CASSLVNLGGKGDF. CDR3 bases: TGTGCCAGCAGCTTAGTGAATCTGGGGGGCAAAGGGGACTTC.

The chain joins TRBV7-6 to TRBJ2-2; 10 bases map to TRBD2. Germline CDR1 SGHVS, CDR2 FNYEAQ. This CDR3 has 16 amino acids. The V gene end was trimmed by 5 bases and the J gene end by 4 bases; junction bases not matched to a gene: 7. DNA for the CDR3: TGTGCCAGCAGCCCGCTAGCGGGAGCGGGCACCGGGGAGCTGTTTTTT. This sequence encodes CASSPLAGAGTGELFF. Full variable domain (outside the CDR3, taken from reference TRBV7-6 and TRBJ2-2): GAGVSQSPRYKVTKRGQDVALRCDPISGHVSLYWYRQALGQGPEFLTYFNYEAQQDKSGLPNDRFSAERPEGSISTLTIQRTEQRDSAMYRCASSPLAGAGTGELFFGEGSRLTVL.

This clonotype was recorded at least ten times. The chain combines TRBV20-1 with TRBJ1-1; D not certain. The ends were cut back, 0 bases at V and 10 bases at J, with 12 bases in the middle. In germline, CDR1 is DFQATT, CDR2 SNEGSKA (reference sequence). CDR3 length: 12 residues. CDR3 sequence: CSARETQMVAFF. DNA for the CDR3: TGCAGTGCTAGAGAGACCCAAATGGTAGCTTTCTTT.

The sample holds a few counts of this clonotype. The chain links TRBV19 to TRBJ1-5; D may be TRBD1 (5 bases). This CDR3 is 13 amino acids long. V lost 7 bases, J lost 7 bases, and 14 bases lay in between. Germline CDR1 reads LNHDA; CDR2 reads SQIVND (reference sequence). DNA of the CDR3: TGTGCCAGTAAGGTGAAGGGGAGGCAGCCCCAGCATTTT. Translated, it gives CASKVKGRQPQHF.

The V and J genes are TRBV12-3 or TRBV12-4 and TRBJ1-1; 9 bases match TRBD1. This CDR3 comprises 14 residues. Germline trimming cut 6 bases from V and 4 bases from J; bases unmatched to any gene: 6. As DNA, the CDR3 is TGTGCCAGCAGGTCGACAGGGGGGAGCACTGAAGCTTTCTTT. This translates into CASRSTGGSTEAFF.

This clonotype occurred many times. CDR3 residues: CSAPSPGTGFDNYGYTF. For the CDR3, the DNA is TGCAGTGCTCCGAGTCCCGGGACAGGGTTCGACAACTATGGCTACACCTTC. J is TRBJ1-2 and V is TRBV20-1; 9 bases line up with TRBD1. The CDR3 is 17 amino acids. Germline V gives CDR1 DFQATT, CDR2 SNEGSKA (reference sequence). The V segment lost 5 bases and the J segment 2 bases; nucleotides outside the gene matches: 15.